These T cell receptor beta chains were read from a single sample in a study of shared clonotypes between healthy human individuals. The repertoire was sequenced with immunoSEQ multiplex PCR; TCRdb's copy has only in-frame clones and lacks some. The table lists 2 million to 2.5 million clones, just over 90% of them singletons, with 0.3% to 0.4% in the top ten. The specimen sequenced was naive CD4+ T cells from PBMCs. The receptors come from a man aged 18 to 29 in good health. Some clones in this sample may be carry-over from other donors' samples. The CDR3 runs from the conserved cysteine through the conserved F or W. The D gene is left open where the match is weak. Part of the rows lack a size; the others show once, few, many or a class for expanded clones.

V,D,J,length,size,DNA,CDR3
TRBV25-1,TRBD1,TRBJ2-5,14,NA,TGTGCCAGCAGTGAAATAGGGGGCCGAGAGACCCAGTACTTC,CASSEIGGRETQYF
TRBV5-1,TRBD2,TRBJ2-1,15,NA,TGCGCCAGCAGGTCGGGACTAGGGGAATCTTTTGAGCAGTTCTTC,CASRSGLGESFEQFF
TRBV5-1,NA,TRBJ2-2,16,NA,TGCGCCAGCAGCTTCCGGGCCTATACGAACACCGGGGAGCTGTTTTTT,CASSFRAYTNTGELFF
TRBV6-5,NA,TRBJ2-7,15,NA,TGTGCCAGCAGTTACTCGGGTCAGGGGCCCTACGAGCAGTACTTC,CASSYSGQGPYEQYF
TRBV5-1,TRBD1,TRBJ2-7,14,NA,TGCGCCAGCAGCATGGGACAGGGTGCCTACGAGCAGTACTTC,CASSMGQGAYEQYF
TRBV15,NA,TRBJ1-5,16,NA,TGTGCCACCAGCGCACGAGGGTACAGGGATAATCAGCCCCAGCATTTT,CATSARGYRDNQPQHF
TRBV4-3,TRBD1,TRBJ2-5,17,NA,TGCGCCAGCAGCCAAGGGACAGGAAGGGGGTCCCAAGAGACCCAGTACTTC,CASSQGTGRGSQETQYF
TRBV18,NA,TRBJ2-1,14,NA,TGTGCCAGCTCAACGGCCCTTGGGGTTAATGAGCAGTTCTTC,CASSTALGVNEQFF
TRBV11-3,NA,TRBJ1-2,18,NA,TGTGCCAGCAGCTGCACAAAGGCCATTACAGAACCTAACTATGGCTACACCTTC,CASSCTKAITEPNYGYTF
TRBV28,NA,TRBJ2-5,15,NA,TGTGCCAGCACCCTTCTAGAGGGAGGATGGAAGACCCAGTACTTC,CASTLLEGGWKTQYF
TRBV6-1,NA,TRBJ1-6,17,NA,TGTGCCAGCAGTGAAGCGCCCGGGACGGCAGATAATTCACCCCTCCACTTT,CASSEAPGTADNSPLHF
TRBV27,NA,TRBJ1-5,13,NA,TGTGCCAGCAGTTTAGTCAGAGATCAGCCCCAGCATTTT,CASSLVRDQPQHF
TRBV29-1,NA,TRBJ2-7,11,NA,TGCAGCGTTGCGGTAACCTACGAGCAGTACTTC,CSVAVTYEQYF
TRBV28,NA,TRBJ2-3,15,NA,TGTGCCAGCAGTCCCGGATTTCTCGGGGGACATACGCAGTATTTT,CASSPGFLGGHTQYF
TRBV7-2,TRBD1,TRBJ2-1,14,NA,TGTGCCAGCAGACAACAGGGGGCGAACGATGAGCAGTTCTTC,CASRQQGANDEQFF
TRBV2,NA,TRBJ2-5,17,NA,TGTGCCAGCAGTGAAGCGCTTCGGGGACCTATCCAAGAGACCCAGTACTTC,CASSEALRGPIQETQYF
TRBV6-1,NA,TRBJ1-2,14,NA,TGTGCCAGCAGTGGACAGCGATACAACTATGGCTACACCTTC,CASSGQRYNYGYTF
TRBV5-1,TRBD1,TRBJ2-5,14,NA,TGCGCCAGCAGCTTGACGGCAGGGGGAGAGACCCAGTACTTC,CASSLTAGGETQYF
TRBV7-6,NA,TRBJ2-6,16,NA,TGTGCCAGCAGCCCCCGGGGGAGCTCTGGGGCCAACGTCCTGACTTTC,CASSPRGSSGANVLTF
TRBV5-1,NA,TRBJ2-7,14,NA,TGCGCCAGCAGCTTGGCGAATCAAGGCTACGAGCAGTACTTC,CASSLANQGYEQYF
TRBV30,NA,TRBJ2-5,15,NA,TGTGCCTGGAGTGGAGGGAGGGGGCGCGGGGAGACCCAGTACTTC,CAWSGGRGRGETQYF
TRBV12-2,NA,TRBJ1-5,16,few,TGTGCAAGTCGGTACCAAGGGAGGGTGATGAATCAGCCCCAGCATTTT,CASRYQGRVMNQPQHF
TRBV30,TRBD1,TRBJ2-4,16,once,TGTGCCTGGAGCCCCCTTAGGGCAGGGGGAGTGGGCATTCAGTACTTC,CAWSPLRAGGVGIQYF
TRBV7-2,TRBD1,TRBJ2-1,15,NA,TGTGCCAGCAGCTTAGGGGGACAGGGTTACAATGAGCAGTTCTTC,CASSLGGQGYNEQFF
TRBV6-1,TRBD1,TRBJ2-5,14,NA,TGTGCCAGCACGGGGACAGGGGGCTGGGAGACCCAGTACTTC,CASTGTGGWETQYF
TRBV18,NA,TRBJ1-4,13,once,TGTGCCAGCTCACCAACCGACGGCGAAAAACTGTTTTTT,CASSPTDGEKLFF
TRBV5-1,TRBD1,TRBJ2-1,14,NA,TGCGCCAGCAGAACAGGGGGCTTGTACAATGAGCAGTTCTTC,CASRTGGLYNEQFF
TRBV2,TRBD1,TRBJ1-5,17,NA,TGTGCCAGCAGAGGACAGGGGTTTGCAGGATCCAATCAGCCCCAGCATTTT,CASRGQGFAGSNQPQHF
TRBV19,NA,TRBJ1-5,15,NA,TGTGCCAGTAGGGTACAGGCTAGAGGGAATCAGCCCCAGCATTTT,CASRVQARGNQPQHF
TRBV5-4,NA,TRBJ2-7,14,NA,TGTGCCAGCAGCTCCCCGAGTGAAGGCTACGAGCAGTACTTC,CASSSPSEGYEQYF
TRBV5-4,NA,TRBJ2-3,14,NA,TGTGCCAGCAGCTTGGCGGGAGTGGCGGATACGCAGTATTTT,CASSLAGVADTQYF
TRBV29-1,TRBD1,TRBJ1-1,12,NA,TGCAGCGGGGGACAGGGGTGGGCTGAAGCTTTCTTT,CSGGQGWAEAFF
TRBV18,NA,TRBJ2-7,11,NA,TGTGCCAGCTCACCGGGGTACGAGCAGTACTTC,CASSPGYEQYF
TRBV2,TRBD1,TRBJ1-5,18,NA,TGTGCCAGCAGATTACAGGGGGCTTCTTACCCAATTCATCAGCCCCAGCATTTT,CASRLQGASYPIHQPQHF
TRBV28,NA,TRBJ2-7,15,NA,TGTGCCAGCAGGAATGCCGGGACACCCTCCTACGAGCAGTACTTC,CASRNAGTPSYEQYF
TRBV11-2,TRBD2,TRBJ2-3,14,NA,TGTGCCAGCAGCTTAATAGCGGGAGTCCCATCGCAGTATTTT,CASSLIAGVPSQYF
TRBV5-5,NA,TRBJ2-7,12,NA,TGTGCCAGCAGCCACCGGGACTACGAGCAGTACTTC,CASSHRDYEQYF
TRBV25-1,NA,TRBJ2-5,15,NA,TGTGCCAGCAGTGAAGCCAGGGGAACCCAAGAGACCCAGTACTTC,CASSEARGTQETQYF
TRBV18,NA,TRBJ2-7,13,NA,TGTGCCAGCTCACCAGAGACAGTCTACGAGCAGTACTTC,CASSPETVYEQYF
TRBV5-1,TRBD1,TRBJ2-2,15,NA,TGCGCCAGCAGCGCCCGACAGGGAAGCACCGGGGAGCTGTTTTTT,CASSARQGSTGELFF
TRBV5-1,TRBD1,TRBJ2-7,14,NA,TGCGCCAGCAGACCGGGACAGGGGCAATACGAGCAGTACTTC,CASRPGQGQYEQYF